The clone carrying this T cell receptor (beta chain) was seen just once. This specimen comes from a study of blood T cell repertoires in COVID-19. About the study: Samples taken during acute and convalescent COVID-19 were collected in the United States, Italy and Spain. T cells, B-cell-depleted T cells, or PBMCs provided the cDNA or gDNA that served as material.

Profiled with immunoSEQ multiplex PCR; TCRdb holds only in-frame clones, not every one. The profile shows under 200,000 clones, roughly 85% of them singletons. Germline-derived CDR1 and CDR2 are LNHDA and SQIVND (reference sequence). V was pared by 6 bases and J by 3 bases, with 8 bases of the junction left unmatched. The CDR3 loop spans 15 amino acids. This TCR came from a woman in her 50s who had recovered from COVID-19. Sequencing input: PBMCs or T cells enriched from blood (not recorded which). The chain has TRBV19 and TRBJ1-5; 7 bases agree with TRBD1. The CDR3 DNA reads as TGTGCCAGTAGGCTCGCCAGGGGGGCCAATCAGCCCCAGCATTTT. Protein: CASRLARGANQPQHF.